The rows below give T cell receptor beta chains drawn from one sample of a study of T-cell reconstitution after alpha-beta-depleted transplantation in children. Each CDR3 protein is one row after TCRdb ran MiXCR on the PCR reads. Here the sample spans about half a million distinct CDR3 sequences, around an eighth being singletons. This specimen was PBMCs from the stem cell graft donor, taken from the stem cell graft. Receptors originate from a human donor who donated a stem cell graft to a child with combined immunodeficiency. The CDR3 runs from the conserved cysteine through the conserved F or W. The order of the fields is J gene, V gene, clone size, D gene, CDR3 protein, CDR3 DNA. D genes are given only for firm matches. A row's size may be missing; if present it is once, few, many or a size class.

>TRBJ2-3|TRBV9|.|TRBD2
CASSPRLSGSLRAYTQYF
TGTGCCAGCAGCCCCCGACTGAGCGGGAGTTTGCGGGCTTATACGCAGTATTTT
>TRBJ2-1|TRBV20-1|many|TRBD2
CSAMSGRAGEQFF
TGCAGTGCTATGAGCGGGAGGGCCGGTGAGCAGTTCTTC
>TRBJ2-1|TRBV2|many|TRBD1
CASGGTGVENEQFF
TGTGCCAGCGGAGGGACAGGGGTGGAGAATGAGCAGTTCTTC
>TRBJ1-1|TRBV6-1|few|.
CASMRGGMNTEAFF
TGTGCCAGCATGAGAGGGGGGATGAACACTGAAGCTTTCTTT
>TRBJ2-5|TRBV30|.|.
CAWSGQGDKETQYF
TGTGCCTGGAGTGGGCAGGGAGATAAAGAGACCCAGTACTTC
>TRBJ2-7|TRBV7-8|many|TRBD1
CASSLRTGSSYEQYF
TGTGCCAGCAGCCTACGGACAGGGAGCTCCTACGAGCAGTACTTC
>TRBJ2-1|TRBV6-2/TRBV6-3|many|TRBD2
CASSYDLELAGLGSYNEQFF
TGTGCCAGCAGTTACGATTTAGAACTAGCGGGCCTTGGATCCTACAATGAGCAGTTCTTC
>TRBJ2-6|TRBV7-3|.|.
CAGRGPGANVLTF
TGTGCCGGCCGAGGGCCTGGGGCCAACGTCCTGACTTTC
>TRBJ2-7|TRBV5-1|.|.
CASSLEGPPYEQYF
TGCGCCAGCAGCTTGGAGGGCCCTCCCTACGAGCAGTACTTC
>TRBJ2-3|TRBV4-3|.|TRBD2
CASSQTPAGIADTQYF
TGCGCCAGCAGCCAAACCCCAGCGGGGATTGCAGATACGCAGTATTTT
>TRBJ2-3|TRBV12-3/TRBV12-4|.|.
CASSFWGRGDTQYF
TGTGCCAGCAGTTTCTGGGGGAGGGGGGATACGCAGTATTTT
>TRBJ2-1|TRBV24-1|few|TRBD2
CATSDRSGLAGMLDEQFF
TGTGCCACCAGTGACCGCTCGGGACTAGCGGGAATGTTGGATGAGCAGTTCTTC
>TRBJ2-7|TRBV7-8|few|.
CASSLVGRWGEQYF
TGTGCCAGCAGCTTAGTAGGGCGCTGGGGCGAGCAGTACTTC
>TRBJ2-2|TRBV12-3/TRBV12-4|many|.
CASSSGVLFF
TGTGCCAGCAGCTCCGGTGTGCTGTTTTTT
>TRBJ2-7|TRBV4-3|.|.
CASSQDTRDEQYF
TGCGCCAGCAGCCAAGATACCCGGGACGAGCAGTACTTC
>TRBJ1-1|TRBV9|.|.
CASSIGVNTEAFF
TGTGCCAGCAGCATTGGGGTGAACACTGAAGCTTTCTTT
>TRBJ2-1|TRBV20-1|.|TRBD2
CSARDLVGGGRGGNEQFF
TGCAGTGCTAGAGATTTGGTTGGTGGCGGGAGGGGTGGCAATGAGCAGTTCTTC